The rows below give T cell receptor beta chains drawn from one sample of a study of T-cell memory formation after mild COVID-19. TCRdb itself ran the 5' RACE reads through MiXCR, one entry per CDR3 protein. The sample gives approximately 410,000 distinct CDR3 sequences, around 22% of which show up once; less than 15% is in the top ten. Source material: PBMCs or a T cell subset sorted from them (not recorded which). The receptors here all came from an adult woman who had mild COVID-19 (a few samples of this study predate the infection). Cell type and time point are not known. Each CDR3 is given with its conserved first and last residue. Fields, in order: J gene, D gene, V gene, clone size, CDR3 protein, CDR3 DNA. D genes are given only for firm matches. The listing skips clone size in some rows; elsewhere it reads once, few, many or a size class.

j_call: TRBJ2-1
d_call: TRBD2
v_call: TRBV2
clone_size: NA
cdr3_aa: CASGSGRATNNEQFF
cdr3_nt: TGTGCCAGCGGGAGCGGGAGGGCGACAAACAATGAGCAGTTCTTC

j_call: TRBJ2-2
d_call: NA
v_call: TRBV18
clone_size: few
cdr3_aa: CASSPGSNTGELFF
cdr3_nt: TGTGCCAGCTCACCAGGATCGAACACCGGGGAGCTGTTTTTT

j_call: TRBJ2-7
d_call: TRBD2
v_call: TRBV19
clone_size: NA
cdr3_aa: CASSLSGSIGEQYF
cdr3_nt: TGTGCCAGTAGCCTTAGCGGGAGTATCGGCGAGCAGTACTTC

j_call: TRBJ1-2
d_call: TRBD1
v_call: TRBV10-3
clone_size: NA
cdr3_aa: CAIMGQFNYGYTF
cdr3_nt: TGTGCCATTATGGGACAGTTTAACTATGGCTACACCTTC

j_call: TRBJ1-6
d_call: TRBD1
v_call: TRBV30
clone_size: few
cdr3_aa: CAWTQGAGSPLHF
cdr3_nt: TGTGCCTGGACGCAGGGGGCCGGGTCACCCCTCCACTTT

j_call: TRBJ2-7
d_call: NA
v_call: TRBV15
clone_size: NA
cdr3_aa: CATSFGRGAYEQYF
cdr3_nt: TGTGCCACCAGTTTCGGCAGGGGAGCCTACGAGCAGTACTTC

j_call: TRBJ2-1
d_call: TRBD2
v_call: TRBV11-2
clone_size: NA
cdr3_aa: CASSLSQGSGGANEQFF
cdr3_nt: TGTGCCAGCAGCCTGAGCCAGGGAAGCGGGGGGGCCAATGAGCAGTTCTTC

j_call: TRBJ2-1
d_call: TRBD2
v_call: TRBV5-1
clone_size: few
cdr3_aa: CASSLEGGRAYNEQFF
cdr3_nt: TGCGCCAGCAGCTTGGAGGGCGGGAGGGCCTACAATGAGCAGTTCTTC

j_call: TRBJ2-7
d_call: NA
v_call: TRBV5-5
clone_size: few
cdr3_aa: CASSFTAGTSYEQYF
cdr3_nt: TGTGCCAGCAGCTTTACTGCAGGGACCTCCTACGAGCAGTACTTC

j_call: TRBJ2-2
d_call: TRBD1
v_call: TRBV7-9
clone_size: few
cdr3_aa: CASSRMGQGTGELFF
cdr3_nt: TGTGCCAGCAGCCGCATGGGACAGGGGACCGGGGAGCTGTTTTTT

j_call: TRBJ2-4
d_call: TRBD2
v_call: TRBV11-2
clone_size: NA
cdr3_aa: CASSVASGVNLGNIQYF
cdr3_nt: TGTGCCAGCAGCGTCGCTAGCGGGGTGAATCTAGGAAACATTCAGTACTTC

j_call: TRBJ2-1
d_call: NA
v_call: TRBV7-6
clone_size: NA
cdr3_aa: CASSRIGPEIANEQFF
cdr3_nt: TGTGCCAGCAGCCGGATAGGACCGGAAATAGCCAATGAGCAGTTCTTC

j_call: TRBJ2-7
d_call: TRBD1
v_call: TRBV7-6
clone_size: many
cdr3_aa: CASSLGTGGEQYF
cdr3_nt: TGTGCCAGCAGCTTAGGGACAGGGGGCGAGCAGTACTTC

j_call: TRBJ2-3
d_call: NA
v_call: TRBV2
clone_size: few
cdr3_aa: CASSDEDKNFLGTDTQYF
cdr3_nt: TGTGCCAGCAGTGATGAGGACAAAAATTTTTTGGGCACAGATACGCAGTATTTT

j_call: TRBJ2-1
d_call: NA
v_call: TRBV30
clone_size: NA
cdr3_aa: CAWTRTAYNEQFF
cdr3_nt: TGTGCCTGGACACGCACAGCATACAATGAGCAGTTCTTC

j_call: TRBJ2-7
d_call: NA
v_call: TRBV18
clone_size: NA
cdr3_aa: CASSPTLPVWQYF
cdr3_nt: TGTGCCAGCTCACCAACTCTCCCCGTTTGGCAGTACTTC

j_call: TRBJ2-5
d_call: TRBD2
v_call: TRBV7-6
clone_size: once
cdr3_aa: CASSSWTSGGAQETQYF
cdr3_nt: TGTGCCAGCAGCTCCTGGACTAGCGGGGGGGCACAAGAGACCCAGTACTTC

j_call: TRBJ1-1
d_call: NA
v_call: TRBV27
clone_size: few
cdr3_aa: CASSAGFNTEAFF
cdr3_nt: TGTGCCAGCAGTGCAGGGTTCAACACTGAAGCTTTCTTT

j_call: TRBJ1-2
d_call: TRBD1
v_call: TRBV29-1
clone_size: few
cdr3_aa: CSVEGELRDRAFYGYTF
cdr3_nt: TGCAGCGTTGAGGGGGAACTCCGGGACAGGGCGTTCTATGGCTACACCTTC

j_call: TRBJ2-7
d_call: NA
v_call: TRBV5-1
clone_size: NA
cdr3_aa: CASSLGTLNLALYEQYF
cdr3_nt: TGCGCCAGCAGCTTGGGGACGTTAAATCTTGCCCTCTACGAGCAGTACTTC

j_call: TRBJ2-1
d_call: NA
v_call: TRBV7-9
clone_size: NA
cdr3_aa: CASSLAPDYNEQFF
cdr3_nt: TGTGCCAGCAGCTTAGCGCCGGACTACAATGAGCAGTTCTTC

j_call: TRBJ1-5
d_call: NA
v_call: TRBV9
clone_size: NA
cdr3_aa: CASSEGPSNQPQHF
cdr3_nt: TGTGCCAGCAGCGAAGGACCTTCTAATCAGCCCCAGCATTTT

j_call: TRBJ2-4
d_call: TRBD2
v_call: TRBV7-8
clone_size: many
cdr3_aa: CASSRGLREAKNIQYF
cdr3_nt: TGTGCCAGCAGCCGGGGGTTGCGGGAGGCCAAAAACATTCAGTACTTC

j_call: TRBJ2-4
d_call: TRBD2
v_call: TRBV4-1
clone_size: few
cdr3_aa: CASSQPRKGGYIQYF
cdr3_nt: TGCGCCAGCAGCCAGCCAAGGAAGGGAGGGTACATTCAGTACTTC

j_call: TRBJ1-1
d_call: NA
v_call: TRBV19
clone_size: NA
cdr3_aa: CASSIDGGWNTEAFF
cdr3_nt: TGTGCCAGTAGTATAGACGGGGGCTGGAACACTGAAGCTTTCTTT

j_call: TRBJ2-1
d_call: TRBD1
v_call: TRBV12-3/TRBV12-4
clone_size: few
cdr3_aa: CASSYGTGSGNEQFF
cdr3_nt: TGTGCCAGCAGTTATGGGACAGGGAGCGGGAATGAGCAGTTCTTC

j_call: TRBJ2-1
d_call: TRBD2
v_call: TRBV29-1
clone_size: few
cdr3_aa: CSGTRAYNEQFF
cdr3_nt: TGCAGCGGGACTAGGGCATACAATGAGCAGTTCTTC

j_call: TRBJ2-7
d_call: TRBD1
v_call: TRBV12-3/TRBV12-4
clone_size: few
cdr3_aa: CASSLVPGTGGDEQYF
cdr3_nt: TGTGCCAGCAGTTTAGTACCCGGGACAGGGGGGGACGAGCAGTACTTC

j_call: TRBJ2-7
d_call: TRBD2
v_call: TRBV7-3
clone_size: NA
cdr3_aa: CASSPAAGVGEQYF
cdr3_nt: TGTGCCAGCAGCCCCGCGGCGGGAGTAGGCGAGCAGTACTTC

j_call: TRBJ2-5
d_call: TRBD2
v_call: TRBV6-5
clone_size: few
cdr3_aa: CASSSSGEETQYF
cdr3_nt: TGTGCCAGCAGTTCCAGCGGGGAAGAGACCCAGTACTTC

j_call: TRBJ2-1
d_call: NA
v_call: TRBV6-6
clone_size: few
cdr3_aa: CASSSRFDAGSYNEQFF
cdr3_nt: TGTGCCAGCAGTTCCAGGTTCGACGCAGGCTCCTACAATGAGCAGTTCTTC

j_call: TRBJ2-2
d_call: NA
v_call: TRBV2
clone_size: few
cdr3_aa: CASTVGLTLRTGELFF
cdr3_nt: TGTGCCAGCACCGTGGGACTTACGTTGAGGACCGGGGAGCTGTTTTTT

j_call: TRBJ2-3
d_call: TRBD2
v_call: TRBV28
clone_size: many
cdr3_aa: CAWSTWDLAGGPDTQYF
cdr3_nt: TGTGCCTGGTCAACCTGGGATCTAGCGGGGGGGCCAGATACGCAGTATTTT

j_call: TRBJ2-3
d_call: TRBD1
v_call: TRBV2
clone_size: few
cdr3_aa: CASRDRATDTQYF
cdr3_nt: TGTGCCAGCAGAGACAGGGCTACAGATACGCAGTATTTT

j_call: TRBJ2-5
d_call: NA
v_call: TRBV12-3/TRBV12-4
clone_size: few
cdr3_aa: CASSFSQGSGETQYF
cdr3_nt: TGTGCCAGCAGTTTCTCACAGGGATCGGGGGAGACCCAGTACTTC

j_call: TRBJ2-3
d_call: NA
v_call: TRBV11-2
clone_size: few
cdr3_aa: CASSVLRLGGGTDTQYF
cdr3_nt: TGTGCCAGCAGCGTTTTACGACTAGGGGGGGGTACAGATACGCAGTATTTT

j_call: TRBJ2-1
d_call: NA
v_call: TRBV27
clone_size: few
cdr3_aa: CASSTLRLSGKQFF
cdr3_nt: TGTGCCAGCAGTACCTTAAGATTATCCGGGAAGCAGTTCTTC

j_call: TRBJ2-3
d_call: NA
v_call: TRBV7-9
clone_size: few
cdr3_aa: CASSLFIATSTDTQYF
cdr3_nt: TGTGCCAGCAGCTTATTTATCGCTACTAGCACAGATACGCAGTATTTT

j_call: TRBJ1-2
d_call: NA
v_call: TRBV4-2
clone_size: few
cdr3_aa: CASSREGRDYGYTF
cdr3_nt: TGTGCCAGCAGCCGAGAGGGGCGAGACTATGGCTACACCTTC

j_call: TRBJ2-7
d_call: NA
v_call: TRBV7-8
clone_size: few
cdr3_aa: CASSNLGAGDYEQYF
cdr3_nt: TGTGCCAGCAGCAACCTTGGGGCAGGGGACTACGAGCAGTACTTC

j_call: TRBJ2-1
d_call: NA
v_call: TRBV11-1
clone_size: few
cdr3_aa: CASSPGRTYNEQFF
cdr3_nt: TGTGCCAGCAGCCCAGGGAGGACCTACAATGAGCAGTTCTTC

j_call: TRBJ1-1
d_call: NA
v_call: TRBV15
clone_size: NA
cdr3_aa: CATSTGRTFNTEAFF
cdr3_nt: TGTGCCACCAGCACAGGACGGACTTTTAACACTGAAGCTTTCTTT

j_call: TRBJ1-6
d_call: NA
v_call: TRBV5-5
clone_size: once
cdr3_aa: CASSLSVGGPSPLHF
cdr3_nt: TGTGCCAGCAGCTTGAGTGTGGGGGGCCCTTCACCCCTCCACTTT

j_call: TRBJ2-5
d_call: NA
v_call: TRBV20-1
clone_size: NA
cdr3_aa: CSASRTNWYQETQYF
cdr3_nt: TGCAGTGCTAGTAGGACTAACTGGTACCAAGAGACCCAGTACTTC

j_call: TRBJ1-5
d_call: NA
v_call: TRBV20-1
clone_size: NA
cdr3_aa: CSANRVSNQPQHF
cdr3_nt: TGCAGTGCGAACAGGGTTAGCAATCAGCCCCAGCATTTT

j_call: TRBJ1-1
d_call: TRBD1
v_call: TRBV5-6
clone_size: NA
cdr3_aa: CASSLALGTGDTEAFF
cdr3_nt: TGTGCCAGCAGCTTGGCCCTAGGGACAGGGGACACTGAAGCTTTCTTT

j_call: TRBJ1-6
d_call: NA
v_call: TRBV6-6
clone_size: NA
cdr3_aa: CASSALGRTLHF
cdr3_nt: TGTGCCAGCAGTGCCCTCGGGCGGACCCTCCACTTT

j_call: TRBJ2-3
d_call: TRBD1
v_call: TRBV27
clone_size: NA
cdr3_aa: CASIPDRGTDTQYF
cdr3_nt: TGTGCCAGCATCCCTGACAGGGGCACAGATACGCAGTATTTT

j_call: TRBJ2-7
d_call: NA
v_call: TRBV4-3
clone_size: few
cdr3_aa: CASSQDRESLYEQYF
cdr3_nt: TGCGCCAGCAGCCAAGATCGCGAGTCCCTCTACGAGCAGTACTTC

j_call: TRBJ2-5
d_call: TRBD1
v_call: TRBV6-6
clone_size: few
cdr3_aa: CASSFPGQTQETQYF
cdr3_nt: TGTGCCAGCAGTTTCCCGGGACAGACTCAAGAGACCCAGTACTTC

j_call: TRBJ2-5
d_call: TRBD1
v_call: TRBV7-7
clone_size: few
cdr3_aa: CASSLTGVQETQYF
cdr3_nt: TGTGCTAGCAGCTTAACAGGGGTCCAAGAGACCCAGTACTTC

j_call: TRBJ2-1
d_call: NA
v_call: TRBV29-1
clone_size: NA
cdr3_aa: CSVEGPTGGGHSYNEQFF
cdr3_nt: TGCAGCGTTGAAGGCCCGACCGGCGGGGGCCACTCCTACAATGAGCAGTTCTTC

j_call: TRBJ1-1
d_call: NA
v_call: TRBV2
clone_size: few
cdr3_aa: CASKEQGSSEAFF
cdr3_nt: TGTGCCAGCAAGGAGCAGGGTTCTTCTGAAGCTTTCTTT

j_call: TRBJ2-5
d_call: NA
v_call: TRBV2
clone_size: few
cdr3_aa: CASSGGEQETQYF
cdr3_nt: TGTGCCAGCAGTGGAGGGGAACAAGAGACCCAGTACTTC

j_call: TRBJ2-7
d_call: TRBD1
v_call: TRBV27
clone_size: few
cdr3_aa: CASSSAGTGGEQYF
cdr3_nt: TGTGCCAGCAGTTCCGCCGGGACAGGGGGCGAGCAGTACTTC

j_call: TRBJ2-1
d_call: NA
v_call: TRBV15
clone_size: few
cdr3_aa: CATSRAGSGNNEQFF
cdr3_nt: TGTGCCACCAGCAGAGCAGGTAGCGGAAACAATGAGCAGTTCTTC

j_call: TRBJ1-1
d_call: NA
v_call: TRBV20-1
clone_size: few
cdr3_aa: CSKPSIMNTEAFF
cdr3_nt: TGCAGCAAACCGAGCATCATGAACACTGAAGCTTTCTTT

j_call: TRBJ2-5
d_call: TRBD2
v_call: TRBV7-8
clone_size: NA
cdr3_aa: CASSRGTSGQETQYF
cdr3_nt: TGTGCCAGCAGCAGGGGGACTAGCGGACAAGAGACCCAGTACTTC

j_call: TRBJ2-5
d_call: TRBD2
v_call: TRBV2
clone_size: few
cdr3_aa: CASSGPGGQETQYF
cdr3_nt: TGTGCCAGCTCCGGACCGGGAGGGCAAGAGACCCAGTACTTC

j_call: TRBJ2-3
d_call: TRBD1
v_call: TRBV4-2
clone_size: few
cdr3_aa: CASSQGQGVYTDTQYF
cdr3_nt: TGTGCCAGCAGCCAAGGACAGGGGGTGTACACAGATACGCAGTATTTT